This TCR beta chain was documented in a study of shared clonotypes between healthy human individuals. Broader study findings: Naive subsets, compared against memory subsets, generally had larger estimated richness values. Shared across several donors were roughly 5% of the naive CD4 clonotypes.

Naive CD8 cells lacked CD45RO, underwent positive selection for CCR7 and left out terminally differentiated effector memory CD45RA+ cells. Turning to this clone: Its target is not known.

This CDR3 comprises 15 residues. Germline CDR1 is MNHEY and CDR2 is SMNVEV (reference sequence). J gave up 5 bases and V 5 bases, and 11 bases lay outside the gene matches. Libraries were prepared by immunoSEQ multiplex PCR; TCRdb keeps only in-frame clonotypes and omits some of them. The sample contains 700,000 to 950,000 clones, 96% of which appear only once. The sequencing sample was made of naive CD8+ T cells sorted from blood. This rearrangement joins TRBV27 to TRBJ2-7; TRBD1 agrees at 8 bases. This TCR was recovered from a man aged 25-45 years in good health. In nucleotides, the CDR3 is TGTGCCAGCAGTCCGGCGGACAGGGTCGCCCACGAGCAGTACTTC. Its protein product is CASSPADRVAHEQYF.